The 19 T cell receptor beta chains in this list originate from one sample, sequenced in a study of cytomegalovirus exposure and HLA in healthy donors. PCR primers comprised 60 Vbeta and 13 Jbeta primers. Measured with immunoSEQ multiplex PCR; TCRdb has only the in-frame clones, and not every one. The sample holds about 84,000 clones, 90% seen once. The sample comprised PBMCs. These receptors originate from a man aged 18 to 35 in good health and CMV-seronegative.

The gene calls are TRBV9 and TRBJ2-1; TRBD2 matches 10 bases. The germline gives CDR1 SGDLS, CDR2 YYNGEE. The length of the CDR3 is 17 residues. V was pared by 3 bases and J by 4 bases, with 10 bases of the junction left unmatched. CDR3 in amino acids: CASSGYGRLAGYNEQFF. Here the CDR3 DNA reads TGTGCCAGCAGCGGATACGGCCGACTAGCGGGTTACAATGAGCAGTTCTTC.

This sequence joins TRBV28 and TRBJ2-2; D unresolved. CDR3 size: 17 residues. Germline V CDR1 and CDR2: MDHEN, SYDVKM. The germline V and J ends were trimmed by 3 bases and 2 bases, with 16 bases remaining between them. CDR3 nucleotide sequence: TGTGCCAGCAGTTTTATTTCGGCAGGCTCTAACACCGGGGAGCTGTTTTTT. This codes for CASSFISAGSNTGELFF. Based on the CDR3 plus reference TRBV28 and TRBJ2-2, the full variable domain is DVKVTQSSRYLVKRTGEKVFLECVQDMDHENMFWYRQDPGLGLRLIYFSYDVKMKEKGDIPEGYSVSREKKERFSLILESASTNQTSMYLCASSFISAGSNTGELFFGEGSRLTVL.

The chain uses TRBV7-9 and TRBJ1-2, with 7 bases identical to TRBD1. CDR1 and CDR2 from the germline V gene are SEHNR and FQNEAQ (reference sequence). V shed 2 bases, J shed 1 base, and the junction held 10 bases outside the gene matches. This CDR3 spans 17 amino acids. The CDR3 sequence is CASSLNAAGTDNYGYTF. The CDR3 nucleotides read TGTGCCAGCAGCTTAAACGCCGCCGGGACAGATAACTATGGCTACACCTTC.

The count of this clone is one. The rearrangement uses TRBV5-6 and TRBJ1-2, with 7 bases identical to TRBD1. The CDR3 spans 13 residues. Trimming took 4 bases from V and 4 from J; bases not matched to a gene: 4. From germline, CDR1 is SGHDT and CDR2 YYEEEE. The CDR3 region has the DNA TGTGCCAGCAGCAAGACAGGGACCTATGGCTACACCTTC. This sequence encodes CASSKTGTYGYTF.

The chain carries TRBV28 and TRBJ2-7; tentative D call: TRBD2 (7 bases). V was clipped by 2 bases and J by 11 bases, with 13 bases between them. The germline gives CDR1 MDHEN, CDR2 SYDVKM. The CDR3 runs 12 residues. In nucleotides, the CDR3 is TGTGCCAGCAGTTTACCCAAGGGGGGGGAGTACTTC. It translates to CASSLPKGGEYF.

This clone occurred once. The chain employs TRBV5-6 and TRBJ2-2; 11 positions agree with TRBD1. J gave up 7 bases and V 0 bases, and 8 bases lay outside the gene matches. The length of the CDR3 is 17 residues. Germline V gives CDR1 SGHDT, CDR2 YYEEEE. CDR3 loop: CASSLGMGQGDDGELFF. The CDR3 DNA follows: TGTGCCAGCAGCTTGGGCATGGGACAGGGGGATGACGGGGAGCTGTTTTTT.

The chain recombines TRBV5-8 with TRBJ2-1; weak D call: TRBD2 (6 bases). Germline CDR1 SGHTS, CDR2 YDEGEE. V dropped 3 bases and J dropped 13 bases, with 14 bases sitting between them. The CDR3 is 12 residues long. CDR3 sequence: CASSSPGLIQFF. CDR3 coding DNA: TGTGCCAGCAGCTCGCCGGGACTCATTCAGTTCTTC.

V usage is TRBV13 and J usage is TRBJ1-5; D might be TRBD1 (5 bases). Germline loops: CDR1 PRHDT, CDR2 FYEKMQ (reference sequence). The length of the CDR3 is 17 residues. Deletions cut 0 bases from V and 6 bases from J, with 18 bases between. The CDR3 region is CASSLGPTVEGPQPQHF. CDR3 nucleotide sequence: TGTGCCAGCAGCTTAGGCCCGACAGTGGAGGGGCCTCAGCCCCAGCATTTT.

This chain joins TRBV10-3 and TRBJ2-7; 10 bases agree with TRBD2. Germline assignment: CDR1 ENHRY and CDR2 SYGVKD. With 4 bases clipped from V and 1 base from J, the junction kept 10 bases outside the gene matches. The CDR3 has 17 residues. CDR3 sequence: CAISGGPALAGSYEQYF. The CDR3 nucleotides are TGTGCCATCAGTGGAGGGCCGGCACTAGCGGGGTCCTACGAGCAGTACTTC.

The J gene is TRBJ2-3, the V gene TRBV29-1, with D tentatively TRBD2 (7 bases). The V end lost 4 bases, the J end lost 1 base, and 12 bases lay between the germline ends. The CDR3 spans 14 residues. Germline V CDR1 and CDR2: SQVTM, ANQGSEA. Here the CDR3 reads CSVGGAGGTDTQYF. The CDR3 region has the DNA TGCAGCGTTGGGGGGGCGGGAGGCACAGATACGCAGTATTTT.

Regarding this clone: Other DNA sequences in the same sample also yield this CDR3. The chain uses TRBV20-1 and TRBJ2-1; D may be TRBD2 (5 bases). The CDR3 contains 11 residues. The ends were cut back, 3 bases at V and 9 bases at J, with 9 bases in the middle. Germline loops: CDR1 DFQATT, CDR2 SNEGSKA (reference sequence). The CDR3 DNA reads TGCAGTGCTAGTTCCGGGATTGAGCAGTTCTTC. It encodes CSASSGIEQFF.

This chain uses TRBV30 with TRBJ1-2; 10 nucleotides agree with TRBD1. The V and J ends lost 5 bases and 3 bases, in that order; junction bases with no gene match: 6. The germline CDR1 and CDR2 sequences are GTSNPN and SVGIG (reference sequence). This CDR3 region has 14 residues. CDR3 amino acids: CAWDTGTGDYGYTF. In DNA, the CDR3 is TGTGCCTGGGACACCGGGACAGGGGACTATGGCTACACCTTC.

This rearrangement joins TRBV28 to TRBJ1-5; D is undetermined. The CDR3 extends over 12 amino acids. Trimming took 7 bases from V and 9 from J, leaving 13 bases between them. The germline V gene encodes CDR1 MDHEN and CDR2 SYDVKM. Here the CDR3 DNA reads TGTGCCAGCACTTCAGGTGAGAGGCCCCAGCATTTT. Protein sequence: CASTSGERPQHF.

The V gene is TRBV27, the J gene TRBJ1-1, with TRBD1 identical over 7 bases. The CDR3 has 13 residues. With V trimmed by 6 bases and J by 6 bases, 7 bases remained unmatched. The germline gives CDR1 MNHEY, CDR2 SMNVEV (reference sequence). This CDR3 is CASSVTGRSEAFF. CDR3 coding DNA: TGTGCCAGCAGCGTGACAGGGCGGTCTGAAGCTTTCTTT.

The genes are TRBV7-9 and TRBJ1-1, with 8 bases identical to TRBD1. There are 15 residues in the CDR3. V lost 4 bases and J lost 0; bases outside the gene matches: 4. From germline, CDR1 is SEHNR and CDR2 FQNEAQ (reference sequence). CDR3 coding DNA: TGTGCCAGCAGCTCTACAGGGGGGTTGAACACTGAAGCTTTCTTT. It codes for CASSSTGGLNTEAFF.

This clone was seen a single time. V usage is TRBV27 and J usage is TRBJ2-1; 13 bases align to TRBD2. The J segment lost 6 bases and the V segment lost 3 bases, leaving 11 bases of the junction unmatched. Germline assignment: CDR1 MNHEY and CDR2 SMNVEV (reference sequence). The CDR3 is 18 residues long. The CDR3 coding sequence is TGTGCCAGCAGTTTTTTTGGGGCCGGGACTAGCGGGGTCAATGAGCAGTTCTTC. Its protein is CASSFFGAGTSGVNEQFF.

V and J are TRBV18 and TRBJ1-4; 7 nucleotides match TRBD1. The V gene end was trimmed by 4 bases and the J gene end by 7 bases; junction bases not matched to a gene: 6. The CDR3 runs 14 residues. Germline loops: CDR1 KGHSH, CDR2 LQKENI. DNA for the CDR3: TGTGCCAGCTCACAATCGACAGGGTTTGAAAAACTGTTTTTT. Protein product: CASSQSTGFEKLFF.

This chain uses TRBV18 with TRBJ2-2, with 8 bases that match TRBD1. The CDR3 is 13 residues long. Germline V gene sequence: CDR1 KGHSH, CDR2 LQKENI. J lost 9 bases, V lost 4 bases, and 4 bases had no gene match. The CDR3 protein is CASSLQGERELFF. CDR3 DNA sequence: TGTGCCAGCTCACTACAGGGGGAAAGGGAGCTGTTTTTT.

The chain is built from TRBV5-1 and TRBJ2-7, with 11 bases identical to TRBD2. V dropped 2 bases and J dropped 2; count of bases not matched to a gene: 3. Germline assignment: CDR1 SGHRS and CDR2 YFSETQ. CDR3 length: 15 amino acids. The CDR3 protein is CASSLTSGSTYEQYF. CDR3 in DNA: TGCGCCAGCAGCTTAACTAGCGGGAGTACCTACGAGCAGTACTTC.